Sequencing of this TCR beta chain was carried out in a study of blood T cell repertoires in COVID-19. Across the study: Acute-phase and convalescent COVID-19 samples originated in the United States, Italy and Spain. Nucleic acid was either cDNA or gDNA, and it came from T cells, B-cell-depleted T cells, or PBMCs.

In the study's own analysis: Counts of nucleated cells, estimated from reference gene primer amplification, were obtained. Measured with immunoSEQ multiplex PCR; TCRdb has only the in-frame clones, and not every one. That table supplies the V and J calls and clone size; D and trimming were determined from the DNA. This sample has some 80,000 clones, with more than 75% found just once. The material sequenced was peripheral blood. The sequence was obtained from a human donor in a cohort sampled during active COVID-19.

The CDR3 loop is CASSRTRDSEAFF. The CDR3 coding sequence is TGCGCCAGCAGCCGGACACGCGACAGTGAAGCTTTCTTT. V gene TRBV4-1 combines with J gene TRBJ1-1; perhaps TRBD1 as D (5 bases). V shed 4 bases and J shed 7 bases, with 13 bases lying between them. Germline-derived CDR1 and CDR2 are MGHRA and YSYEKL. The CDR3 covers 13 residues.